The 15 T cell receptor beta chains reported below all come from one sample, sequenced in a study of blood T cell repertoires in COVID-19. Profiling relied on immunoSEQ multiplex PCR, and the TCRdb table lists in-frame clones only, not all of them. This table holds some 170,000 clones, about 91% found once. The source material was peripheral blood. These receptors came from a woman between 50 and 59 years old with acute or convalescent COVID-19.

CDR3 amino acids: CASSLRQGGGYTF. Here the CDR3 DNA reads TGCGCCAGCAGCCTGAGACAGGGTGGTGGCTACACCTTC. V usage is TRBV4-3 and J usage is TRBJ1-2, with 7 positions matching TRBD1. V shed 4 bases, J shed 7 bases, and the junction held 6 bases outside the gene matches. The germline V gene has CDR1 LGHNA and CDR2 YSLEER. CDR3 length: 13 amino acids.

V usage is TRBV27 and J usage is TRBJ1-1; TRBD1 matches at 8 bases. Germline CDR1 is MNHEY and CDR2 is SMNVEV (reference sequence). V was pared by 2 bases and J by 4 bases, with 9 bases of the junction left unmatched. The CDR3 covers 16 residues. The CDR3 here is CASSLGQGGLGTEAFF. For the CDR3, the DNA is TGTGCCAGCAGTTTAGGACAGGGAGGATTGGGCACTGAAGCTTTCTTT.

The chain links TRBV12-3 or TRBV12-4 to TRBJ1-1; D not resolved. With 0 bases removed from V and 1 base from J, the gap between germline ends came to 3 bases. CDR3 length: 13 residues. The CDR3 here is CASSLAQNTEAFF. In DNA form, the CDR3 reads TGTGCCAGCAGTTTAGCCCAGAACACTGAAGCTTTCTTT.

The chain recombines TRBV4-1 with TRBJ2-7; D uncertain. Germline V CDR1 and CDR2: MGHRA, YSYEKL. V lost 1 base and J 5 bases, leaving 9 bases between the germline ends. This CDR3 is built from 13 residues. CDR3 sequence reads: CASSQAVSDEQYF. The CDR3 DNA reads TGCGCCAGCAGCCAAGCGGTATCTGACGAGCAGTACTTC.

The genes are TRBV11-3 and TRBJ1-3; D is perhaps TRBD1 (6 bases). CDR3 length: 14 residues. The germline V gene encodes CDR1 SGHNT and CDR2 YENEEA. V was pared by 5 bases and J by 0 bases, with 8 bases between. CDR3 coding DNA: TGTGCCAGCAGCCGGACAGTCTCTGGAAACACCATATATTTT. Translation: CASSRTVSGNTIYF.

This clone was observed a single time. The CDR3 DNA reads TGCGCCAGCAGCCAAGGAGGCGGGGGGGCGACAGATACGCAGTATTTT. Amino acid sequence: CASSQGGGGATDTQYF. The chain has TRBV4-1 and TRBJ2-3, with 9 positions matching TRBD2. This CDR3 spans 16 amino acids. Germline assignment: CDR1 MGHRA and CDR2 YSYEKL. Unmatched junction bases numbered 5, after V lost 1 base and J lost 3 bases.

The rearrangement uses TRBV5-4 and TRBJ2-1; D may be TRBD1 (5 bases). From germline, CDR1 is SGHNT and CDR2 YYREEE (reference sequence). Trimming stripped 4 bases from V and 7 bases from J, with 15 bases between. CDR3 length: 14 amino acids. The CDR3 region is CASSLLGVSNEQFF. CDR3 in DNA: TGTGCCAGCAGCCTGCTAGGGGTCTCAAATGAGCAGTTCTTC.

This sequence joins TRBV5-1 and TRBJ2-1, with 9 bases matching TRBD2. V was pared by 4 bases and J by 3 bases, with 5 bases of the junction left unmatched. CDR1 and CDR2 (germline): SGHRS, YFSETQ. The CDR3 loop spans 15 amino acids. Here the CDR3 reads CASSLSGGDYNEQFF. The CDR3 DNA reads TGCGCCAGCAGCCTTAGCGGGGGAGACTACAATGAGCAGTTCTTC.

This clone was seen ten or more times. The chain links TRBV30 to TRBJ2-3; the D gene is possibly TRBD2 (5 bases). The CDR3 covers 15 residues. Germline V gene lookup returns CDR1 GTSNPN and CDR2 SVGIG (reference sequence). Trimming cost V 2 bases and J 2 bases, with 14 bases left between them. CDR3 amino acids: CAWSRAESDTDTQYF. In DNA form, the CDR3 reads TGTGCCTGGAGTCGAGCGGAGTCAGACACAGATACGCAGTATTTT.

J is TRBJ1-6 and V is TRBV2; the D gene is possibly TRBD1 (5 bases). V shed 7 bases and J shed 0 bases, with 13 bases lying between them. The CDR3 contains 16 residues. CDR1 is SNHLY, CDR2 FYNNEI, per germline. This CDR3 reads CASKGAGSSYNSPLHF. The CDR3 DNA reads TGTGCCAGCAAAGGGGCCGGGAGCTCCTATAATTCACCCCTCCACTTT.

The chain has TRBV4-1 and TRBJ2-5; weak D call: TRBD2 (5 bases). The CDR3 sequence is 17 residues long. V was pared by 4 bases and J by 1 base, with 19 bases between. The germline V gene encodes CDR1 MGHRA and CDR2 YSYEKL. The CDR3 DNA sequence: TGCGCCAGCAGCCGACAACTAGGGTTATGGGTCCAAGAGACCCAGTACTTC. Protein sequence: CASSRQLGLWVQETQYF.

This chain links TRBV3-1 (or the pseudogene TRBV3-2) with TRBJ1-6; D is ambiguous. Trimming removed 4 bases at V and 6 bases at J, with 10 bases between. CDR1 is LGHDT and CDR2 is YNNKEL in the germline V gene (reference sequence). The CDR3 runs 14 residues. This CDR3 reads CASSLGQFNSPLHF. CDR3 sequence (DNA): TGTGCCAGCAGCCTGGGCCAGTTTAATTCACCCCTCCACTTT.

CDR3 sequence reads: CASSPSGDSYEQYF. The DNA of the CDR3 is TGTGCCAGCAGCCCCTCCGGGGACTCCTACGAGCAGTACTTC. The chain recombines TRBV7-9 with TRBJ2-7; tentative D call: TRBD2 (5 bases). Trimming pared 5 bases from V and 0 bases from J, leaving 11 bases between. Germline V lookup: CDR1 SEHNR, CDR2 FQNEAQ (reference sequence). The CDR3 is 14 residues long.

The chain uses TRBV7-2 and TRBJ1-1; D unresolved. Trimming shortened V by 1 base and J by 3 bases, and 6 bases separated the two germline ends. Germline V gives CDR1 SGHTA, CDR2 FQGNSA. CDR3 size: 13 residues. The CDR3 coding sequence is TGTGCCAGCAGCTTAGTTGCAGACACTGAAGCTTTCTTT. Translating it yields CASSLVADTEAFF.

The gene calls are TRBV19 and TRBJ1-6; 8 nucleotides agree with TRBD1. The CDR3 covers 13 residues. Germline values: CDR1 LNHDA, CDR2 SQIVND (reference sequence). The V gene end was trimmed by 11 bases and the J gene end by 7 bases; junction bases not matched to a gene: 7. The CDR3 DNA reads TGTGCCTCGCAGGACAGGGTCAATTCACCCCTCCACTTT. This encodes CASQDRVNSPLHF.